The rows below give T cell receptor beta chains drawn from one sample of a study of CD4+ T cells in melanoma. TCRdb's table, derived via immunoSEQ multiplex PCR, lists solely in-frame clones and lacks some. The sample lists more than 13,000 clones; over 80% were seen once. The specimen sequenced was cells from a culture (not recorded whether cultured in vitro). The receptors derive from a human donor with melanoma. The CDR3 runs from the conserved cysteine through the conserved F or W. A D gene is named only where the DNA matches it firmly. The size entry is marked missing in some rows and otherwise reads once, few, many or a size class.

V gene: TRBV15; J gene: TRBJ1-2; CDR3 length: 19; D gene: TRBD1; clone size: NA; CDR3 DNA: TGTGCCACCAGCAGAGATCGGGCGGGACAGGGGCAGGCTAACTATGGCTACACCTTC; CDR3 protein: CATSRDRAGQGQANYGYTF
V gene: TRBV6-4; J gene: TRBJ2-3; CDR3 length: 16; D gene: TRBD2; clone size: NA; CDR3 DNA: TGTGCCAGCAGTGCAGTCGGACTAGCGGGGTCAGATACGCAGTATTTT; CDR3 protein: CASSAVGLAGSDTQYF
V gene: TRBV6-6; J gene: TRBJ2-3; CDR3 length: 14; D gene: TRBD2; clone size: NA; CDR3 DNA: TGTGCCAGCAGTTACCGGGGGGGCGGAGATACGCAGTATTTT; CDR3 protein: CASSYRGGGDTQYF
V gene: TRBV18; J gene: TRBJ2-7; CDR3 length: 13; D gene: NA; clone size: NA; CDR3 DNA: TGTGCCAGCTCACCACCCAGCTCTTACGAGCAGTACTTC; CDR3 protein: CASSPPSSYEQYF
V gene: TRBV6-6; J gene: TRBJ2-5; CDR3 length: 11; D gene: TRBD1; clone size: NA; CDR3 DNA: TGTGCCAGCGTAGGACAGGACGCGGCGTACTTC; CDR3 protein: CASVGQDAAYF
V gene: TRBV5-5; J gene: TRBJ2-3; CDR3 length: 18; D gene: NA; clone size: NA; CDR3 DNA: TGTGCCAGCAGCTTTGCTACTCGCTCGGGGGTGGGCACAGATACGCAGTATTTT; CDR3 protein: CASSFATRSGVGTDTQYF
V gene: TRBV6-6; J gene: TRBJ2-7; CDR3 length: 15; D gene: NA; clone size: NA; CDR3 DNA: TGTGCCAGCAGTTACTCTGACGTACGATCCTACGAGCAGTACTTC; CDR3 protein: CASSYSDVRSYEQYF
V gene: TRBV6-5; J gene: TRBJ2-7; CDR3 length: 15; D gene: NA; clone size: NA; CDR3 DNA: TGTGCCAGCAGTTTGGGACACTCGTTCTCCTACGAGCAGTACTTC; CDR3 protein: CASSLGHSFSYEQYF
V gene: TRBV7-8; J gene: TRBJ1-5; CDR3 length: 16; D gene: NA; clone size: NA; CDR3 DNA: TGTGCCAGCAGCCCCGTTAAATGGGGGAGCAATCAGCCCCAGCATTTT; CDR3 protein: CASSPVKWGSNQPQHF
V gene: TRBV2; J gene: TRBJ2-2; CDR3 length: 13; D gene: NA; clone size: once; CDR3 DNA: TGTGCCTTGGGGGGAGTCAGAGGCGGGGAGCTGTTTTTT; CDR3 protein: CALGGVRGGELFF
V gene: TRBV7-8; J gene: TRBJ1-1; CDR3 length: 17; D gene: NA; clone size: NA; CDR3 DNA: TGTGCCAGCAGCTTAGGGGTAGAGAGGGGAGGCTACGGGATGGCTTTCTTT; CDR3 protein: CASSLGVERGGYGMAFF
V gene: TRBV2; J gene: TRBJ2-7; CDR3 length: 14; D gene: TRBD1; clone size: NA; CDR3 DNA: TGTGCCAGCAGGGGGACAGGGGTGGTCCACGAGCAGTACTTC; CDR3 protein: CASRGTGVVHEQYF
V gene: TRBV7-3; J gene: TRBJ2-7; CDR3 length: 13; D gene: NA; clone size: NA; CDR3 DNA: TGTGCCAGCAGCTTAACCCCCGGGGACGAGCAGTACTTC; CDR3 protein: CASSLTPGDEQYF
V gene: TRBV11-2; J gene: TRBJ2-1; CDR3 length: 15; D gene: TRBD2; clone size: once; CDR3 DNA: TGTGCCAGCAGCTTGTGGACTAGCCGGGGGAATGAGCAGTTCTTC; CDR3 protein: CASSLWTSRGNEQFF
V gene: TRBV27; J gene: TRBJ1-3; CDR3 length: 16; D gene: TRBD1; clone size: few; CDR3 DNA: TGTGCCAGCAGCCTTTCCGGGACAGGGGCCGGAAACACCATATATTTT; CDR3 protein: CASSLSGTGAGNTIYF
V gene: TRBV5-1; J gene: TRBJ1-3; CDR3 length: 15; D gene: NA; clone size: once; CDR3 DNA: TGCGCCAGCAGCTACGGGTCGAGCTCTGGAAACACCATATATTTT; CDR3 protein: CASSYGSSSGNTIYF
V gene: TRBV30; J gene: TRBJ1-2; CDR3 length: 11; D gene: NA; clone size: medium-sized; CDR3 DNA: TGTGCCTCCTCGATTGGAAGGGGCTACACCTTC; CDR3 protein: CASSIGRGYTF
V gene: TRBV4-2; J gene: TRBJ2-5; CDR3 length: 15; D gene: NA; clone size: NA; CDR3 DNA: TGTGCCAGCAGCCAAGATGGGGGAACTAAAGAGACCCAGTACTTC; CDR3 protein: CASSQDGGTKETQYF
V gene: TRBV7-8; J gene: TRBJ2-7; CDR3 length: 14; D gene: TRBD1; clone size: NA; CDR3 DNA: TGTGCCAGCAGCTTAGTAGACAGGGGATACGAGCAGTACTTC; CDR3 protein: CASSLVDRGYEQYF
V gene: TRBV30; J gene: TRBJ2-3; CDR3 length: 14; D gene: NA; clone size: NA; CDR3 DNA: TGTGCCTGGAGTCGGGGGCGGGGCTTAGATACGCAGTATTTT; CDR3 protein: CAWSRGRGLDTQYF
V gene: TRBV5-8; J gene: TRBJ2-6; CDR3 length: 18; D gene: TRBD1; clone size: NA; CDR3 DNA: TGTGCCACCTCACTTTCCGGACAGGGGGTCTCTGGGGCCAACGTCCTGACTTTC; CDR3 protein: CATSLSGQGVSGANVLTF
V gene: TRBV5-4; J gene: TRBJ2-7; CDR3 length: 15; D gene: NA; clone size: NA; CDR3 DNA: TGTGCCAGCTCTCTTGACCAGAGAGGGAAGTACGAGCAGTACTTC; CDR3 protein: CASSLDQRGKYEQYF
V gene: TRBV21-1; J gene: TRBJ2-1; CDR3 length: 17; D gene: NA; clone size: NA; CDR3 DNA: TGTGCCAGCAGCCCCAGCTCGGGCAGGGTCCTATACAATGAGCAGTTCTTC; CDR3 protein: CASSPSSGRVLYNEQFF
V gene: TRBV7-8; J gene: TRBJ2-7; CDR3 length: 14; D gene: NA; clone size: few; CDR3 DNA: TGTGCCAGCAGCGCAACAGGGAGTCGGTCCGAGCAGTACTTC; CDR3 protein: CASSATGSRSEQYF
V gene: TRBV29-1; J gene: TRBJ2-1; CDR3 length: 17; D gene: TRBD2; clone size: NA; CDR3 DNA: TGCAGCGTTGGATTCGTGGCTAGCGGGGATTCCTACAATGAGCAGTTCTTC; CDR3 protein: CSVGFVASGDSYNEQFF